The rows below give T cell receptor beta chains drawn from one sample of a study of cytomegalovirus exposure and HLA in healthy donors. Data came from immunoSEQ multiplex PCR; TCRdb stores just in-frame clones and leaves some out. The sample holds about 150,000 clones, about three quarters seen once. Material for sequencing was PBMCs. The receptors were sampled from a man younger than 35 in good health and CMV-seronegative. CDR3s include the opening cysteine and the closing phenylalanine or tryptophan. The order of the fields is V gene, CDR3 protein.

v_call: TRBV10-1; cdr3_aa: CASQRLAGRNNEQFF
v_call: TRBV6-1; cdr3_aa: CASSSSRAAEAFF
v_call: TRBV19; cdr3_aa: CASSSDRVGGYTF
v_call: TRBV5-6; cdr3_aa: CASSYPGKETQYF
v_call: TRBV6-5; cdr3_aa: CASRRSGSYNEQFF
v_call: TRBV6-5; cdr3_aa: CASSVAGLSHEQFF
v_call: TRBV7-9; cdr3_aa: CASSLVSLAGNEQYF
v_call: TRBV7-8; cdr3_aa: CASSLFRQGDGGQPQHF
v_call: TRBV29-1; cdr3_aa: CSVKGQLNTEAFF
v_call: TRBV27; cdr3_aa: CASRSGGPVRTGELFF
v_call: TRBV2; cdr3_aa: CASSKGAKGPTGYGYTF
v_call: TRBV11-2; cdr3_aa: CASKRAQTTDTQYF
v_call: TRBV4-1; cdr3_aa: CASSPSGFYEQYF
v_call: TRBV13; cdr3_aa: CASSLGLSETQYF
v_call: TRBV9; cdr3_aa: CASSPVLVGHYGYTF
v_call: TRBV25-1; cdr3_aa: CASGYTGNTEAFF
v_call: TRBV4-3; cdr3_aa: CASSQGTGGYAGIGELFF
v_call: TRBV6-1; cdr3_aa: CARLAGGPEAGELFF
v_call: TRBV30; cdr3_aa: CAWSVRLSSRNGYTF
v_call: TRBV7-9; cdr3_aa: CASSPLPGQQETQYF
v_call: TRBV4-1; cdr3_aa: CASSQAGQVGDYGYTF
v_call: TRBV5-1; cdr3_aa: CASSAGVRETQYF
v_call: TRBV5-1; cdr3_aa: CASSYDSDQPQHF
v_call: TRBV27; cdr3_aa: CASGIQGAVTDTQYF
v_call: TRBV6-5; cdr3_aa: CASSRGQTGYYGYTF
v_call: TRBV27; cdr3_aa: CASTPSEGNYGYTF
v_call: TRBV18; cdr3_aa: CASSPLGQGPLEAFF
v_call: TRBV5-1; cdr3_aa: CASSPTGTGGFGYTF
v_call: TRBV7-9; cdr3_aa: CASSLAGGPGTDTQYF
v_call: TRBV19; cdr3_aa: CASSIGLSRGNQPQHF
v_call: TRBV7-9; cdr3_aa: CASSLLGANEGFTEAFF
v_call: TRBV6-1; cdr3_aa: CASKMGSSGANVLTF
v_call: TRBV7-9; cdr3_aa: CASSLDSRGDQPQHF
v_call: TRBV23-1; cdr3_aa: CASSQLKQETLYNEQFF
v_call: TRBV7-9; cdr3_aa: CSSSLFGRGTDTQYF
v_call: TRBV4-1; cdr3_aa: CASSQPLAGGGKNIQYF
v_call: TRBV7-2; cdr3_aa: CASSPRQYEQYF
v_call: TRBV7-9; cdr3_aa: CASSHPRDRGGAGELFF
v_call: TRBV5-1; cdr3_aa: CASSLGHLNEKLFF
v_call: TRBV28; cdr3_aa: CASSLYGEGASVQPQHF
v_call: TRBV7-9; cdr3_aa: CASSFGETYGYTF
v_call: TRBV6-4; cdr3_aa: CASSASAGAGEKLFF
v_call: TRBV27; cdr3_aa: CASSYLPSRDWPQHF
v_call: TRBV5-1; cdr3_aa: CATKVGEGGEQFF
v_call: TRBV19; cdr3_aa: CASSIDHAPGGPSNEQFF
v_call: TRBV9; cdr3_aa: CASSAQVGNTEAFF
v_call: TRBV11-2; cdr3_aa: CASSPVVAGDGGELFF
v_call: TRBV9; cdr3_aa: CASSPGGYPVENEQFF
v_call: TRBV9; cdr3_aa: CASSEAGGQGTQHF
v_call: TRBV4-3; cdr3_aa: CASSPQAHQPQHF
v_call: TRBV29-1; cdr3_aa: CSVEGLAANTGELFF
v_call: TRBV4-1; cdr3_aa: CASSHHNTEAFF
v_call: TRBV7-9; cdr3_aa: CASSRERRRYNEQFF
v_call: TRBV6-5; cdr3_aa: CASSSTGGDTEAFF
v_call: TRBV5-6; cdr3_aa: CASSLEPLDSGNTGELFF
v_call: TRBV27; cdr3_aa: CASSLGQNNQPQHF
v_call: TRBV19; cdr3_aa: CASSMREGDEQYF